These 28 T cell receptor beta chains were sequenced from one sample in a study of CXCR3-negative and CXCR3-positive naive CD8 T cells. These receptors' antigens are unknown. UMI-labeled 5' RACE TRB cDNA libraries were prepared from the cells. TCRdb reprocessed the 5' RACE reads and reports one entry per CDR3 protein, with no DNA. Its table lists some 150,000 distinct CDR3 sequences. Study results and limitations: In CXCR3-positive naive cells, the TRB CDR3s were more hydrophobic than in CXCR3-negative naive cells.

What was sequenced was naive CXCR3+ CD8+ T cells from blood. Specified subset: CD45RO-CCR7+CD27+CD95- naive CD8+ T cells expressing CXCR3 (TNR3+). The receptor source for this set is a human donor in good health. Some clones in this sample may be carry-over from other donors' samples.

The V call is TRBV6-5, the J call TRBJ1-1; TCRdb picks TRBD1, but there is no DNA to check that call. Germline CDR1 MNHEY, CDR2 SVGAGI. CDR3 length: 17 residues. The CDR3: CASSYSLAALMNTEAFF.

The V gene is TRBV4-2, the J gene TRBJ1-1; without DNA, the TCRdb call of TRBD1 cannot be checked. CDR1 and CDR2 (germline): LGHNA, YNFKEQ. This CDR3 has 15 amino acids. The CDR3 loop is CASSHSGQMNTEAFF.

The chain links TRBV9 to TRBJ2-7; lacking DNA, the TRBD1 call made by TCRdb goes unchecked. There are 16 residues in the CDR3. Germline V gene lookup returns CDR1 SGDLS and CDR2 YYNGEE. CDR3 amino acids: CASSQRQGLPLYEQYF.

V gene TRBV6-6 combines with J gene TRBJ2-7. The CDR3 loop spans 14 amino acids. Per germline, CDR1 MNHNY and CDR2 SVGAGI (reference sequence). The CDR3 region is CASSYFHDLREQYF.

The CDR3: CASRVDRTLIEKLFF. The chain uses TRBV5-1 and TRBJ1-4; the D call from TCRdb, TRBD1, cannot be confirmed without DNA. The CDR3 is made up of 15 amino acids. Germline CDR1 and CDR2: SGHRS and YFSETQ.

The rearrangement uses TRBV7-9 and TRBJ1-1; the TCRdb D gene call, TRBD1, has no DNA to confirm it. The CDR3 is 12 amino acids. Per germline, CDR1 SEHNR and CDR2 FQNEAQ (reference sequence). CDR3 loop: CASIDPGGEAFF. Full variable domain (outside the CDR3, taken from reference TRBV7-9 and TRBJ1-1): DTGVSQNPRHKITKRGQNVTFRCDPISEHNRLYWYRQTLGQGPEFLTYFQNEAQLEKSRLLSDRFSAERPKGSFSTLEIQRTEQGDSAMYLCASIDPGGEAFFGQGTRLTVV.

This chain links TRBV7-9 with TRBJ1-4. Per germline, CDR1 SEHNR and CDR2 FQNEAQ (reference sequence). This CDR3 region has 14 residues. This CDR3 is CASSFGQMYEKLFF.

The chain carries TRBV29-1 and TRBJ2-2; TCRdb's D gene call, TRBD2, goes unchecked for lack of DNA. CDR1 and CDR2 (germline): SQVTM, ANQGSEA. This CDR3 is built from 13 residues. The CDR3 here is CSVDRQGTGELFF.

V usage is TRBV14 and J usage is TRBJ1-1. CDR1 and CDR2 (germline): SGHDN, FVKESK. The length of the CDR3 is 14 residues. CDR3 residues: CPSSQEVRVTEAFF.

The chain recombines TRBV9 with TRBJ2-7; TCRdb's assignment of TRBD1 cannot be checked, as there is no DNA. This CDR3 has 17 amino acids. Germline V gene sequence: CDR1 SGDLS, CDR2 YYNGEE. CDR3: CASSVVDRPSYSYEQYF.

The genes are TRBV12-3 or TRBV12-4 and TRBJ2-2; TCRdb reports TRBD2, a call that lacks DNA to check it against. The length of the CDR3 is 15 residues. This CDR3 reads CASSLGSSPIGELFF.

The chain combines TRBV28 with TRBJ1-4; TCRdb's D call of TRBD1 is untestable without DNA. Germline lookup yields CDR1 MDHEN and CDR2 SYDVKM. The length of the CDR3 is 15 residues. The CDR3 spells CASSPQGTTNEKLFF.

The chain couples TRBV5-1 to TRBJ2-7. The CDR3 extends over 14 amino acids. The V gene's germline CDR1 is SGHRS and CDR2 YFSETQ. CDR3 loop: CASSWGQGLHEQYF.

The J gene is TRBJ2-1, the V gene TRBV5-6; TCRdb's D call of TRBD1 is untestable without DNA. CDR3 length: 14 amino acids. CDR1 and CDR2 (germline): SGHDT, YYEEEE. CDR3 amino acids: CASSSTGVYNEQFF.

The chain employs TRBV6-2 or TRBV6-3 and TRBJ2-1; checking the TCRdb D call of TRBD1 is not possible without DNA. Germline CDR1 and CDR2: MNHEY and SVGEGT. This CDR3 contains 14 residues. CDR3 protein: CASSYSGGAGEQFF.

The CDR3 protein is CASSERQGDGMGNQPQHF. The genes are TRBV25-1 and TRBJ1-5; the D call of TRBD1 rests on TCRdb alone, since no DNA is present to check it. The germline CDR1 and CDR2 sequences are MGHDK and SYGVNS. The CDR3 covers 18 residues.

The genes are TRBV21-1 and TRBJ2-1; TCRdb designates TRBD2, a call that cannot be tested without DNA. TRBV21-1 is assigned pseudogene status. The CDR3 length is 17 residues. The CDR3 here is CASSKMRAGMTYNEQFF.

The rearrangement uses TRBV10-2 and TRBJ2-3; TCRdb picks TRBD1, but there is no DNA to check that call. The germline gives CDR1 WSHSY, CDR2 SAAADI. The CDR3 is 16 residues long. CDR3 loop: CASRPGPRGGTDTQYF.

The CDR3 loop is CASSYGPVVSDTQYF. The gene calls are TRBV6-6 and TRBJ2-3; TCRdb reports TRBD2, a call that lacks DNA to check it against. The germline V gene has CDR1 MNHNY and CDR2 SVGAGI (reference sequence). CDR3 size: 15 residues.

The rearrangement uses TRBV12-3 or TRBV12-4 and TRBJ2-1; the D call from TCRdb, TRBD1, cannot be confirmed without DNA. The CDR3 is 15 amino acids. The chain's CDR3 is CASSPGTGGHNEQFF.

The chain couples TRBV28 to TRBJ2-7; TCRdb's assignment of TRBD1 cannot be checked, as there is no DNA. CDR3 length equals 13 residues. From germline, CDR1 is MDHEN and CDR2 SYDVKM. The CDR3 region is CASSIPDSYEQYF. Drawing the rest from reference TRBV28 and TRBJ2-7, the complete variable domain is DVKVTQSSRYLVKRTGEKVFLECVQDMDHENMFWYRQDPGLGLRLIYFSYDVKMKEKGDIPEGYSVSREKKERFSLILESASTNQTSMYLCASSIPDSYEQYFGPGTRLTVT.

The chain combines TRBV29-1 with TRBJ2-7. This CDR3 is 12 amino acids long. The germline gives CDR1 SQVTM, CDR2 ANQGSEA. CDR3 region: CSVEDSNYEQYF.

V is TRBV29-1 and J is TRBJ1-1; TCRdb outputs TRBD1, but without DNA this stays unchecked. Per the germline V gene, CDR1 is SQVTM and CDR2 is ANQGSEA. The CDR3 runs to 15 residues. The CDR3: CSVLGQEEDDTEAFF.

The chain joins TRBV10-3 to TRBJ2-7. This CDR3 comprises 14 residues. Germline V gene data show CDR1 as ENHRY and CDR2 as SYGVKD. This CDR3 is CAISESGLRDEQYF.

The chain is built from TRBV12-5 and TRBJ2-1; no DNA is available, so the TRBD1 call from TCRdb remains unchecked. Germline V gene sequence: CDR1 LGHNT, CDR2 FRNRAP. CDR3 length equals 17 residues. CDR3 protein: CASGWNPGQGFHNEQFF.

The rearrangement uses TRBV29-1 and TRBJ2-3. The length of the CDR3 is 16 residues. Germline V gives CDR1 SQVTM, CDR2 ANQGSEA. CDR3: CSVEDHSGISTDTQYF.

This sequence joins TRBV7-6 and TRBJ1-6; the TCRdb D gene call, TRBD1, has no DNA to confirm it. CDR3 length: 14 residues. From germline, CDR1 is SGHVS and CDR2 FNYEAQ. The CDR3 protein is CASRTGLRGSPLHF.

This chain uses TRBV10-3 with TRBJ2-6. Germline CDR1 is ENHRY and CDR2 is SYGVKD. CDR3 length: 15 amino acids. The CDR3 is CAILGRHSGANVLTF.